This entry is about one T cell receptor beta chain. This CDR3 contains 14 residues. Germline V gene sequence: CDR1 LGHNA, CDR2 YSLEER. Trimming removed 4 bases from V and 5 bases from J, with 14 bases in between. Under the authors' procedure: Reference gene primer amplification gave estimated nucleated cell counts. TCRdb keeps only in-frame clones here, not all; method: immunoSEQ multiplex PCR. V and J calls and clone size follow that table, whereas D and trimming were derived from the DNA. The data hold approximately 280,000 clones, with around 91% observed a single time. This sample was taken from a study of blood T cell repertoires in COVID-19. Study at large: Researchers got acute and convalescent COVID-19 samples from the United States, Italy and Spain. Sample material is recorded as cDNA or gDNA derived from T cells, B-cell-depleted T cells, or PBMCs.

V gene TRBV4-3 combines with J gene TRBJ1-2, with a possible D match to TRBD1 (6 bases). The source is a woman aged 55-69 years with acute or convalescent COVID-19. Sequencing was done on a sample of peripheral blood. Written as DNA, the CDR3 is TGCGCCAGCAGCCCTTACGGGGGGACATATGGCTACACCTTC. Residues: CASSPYGGTYGYTF.